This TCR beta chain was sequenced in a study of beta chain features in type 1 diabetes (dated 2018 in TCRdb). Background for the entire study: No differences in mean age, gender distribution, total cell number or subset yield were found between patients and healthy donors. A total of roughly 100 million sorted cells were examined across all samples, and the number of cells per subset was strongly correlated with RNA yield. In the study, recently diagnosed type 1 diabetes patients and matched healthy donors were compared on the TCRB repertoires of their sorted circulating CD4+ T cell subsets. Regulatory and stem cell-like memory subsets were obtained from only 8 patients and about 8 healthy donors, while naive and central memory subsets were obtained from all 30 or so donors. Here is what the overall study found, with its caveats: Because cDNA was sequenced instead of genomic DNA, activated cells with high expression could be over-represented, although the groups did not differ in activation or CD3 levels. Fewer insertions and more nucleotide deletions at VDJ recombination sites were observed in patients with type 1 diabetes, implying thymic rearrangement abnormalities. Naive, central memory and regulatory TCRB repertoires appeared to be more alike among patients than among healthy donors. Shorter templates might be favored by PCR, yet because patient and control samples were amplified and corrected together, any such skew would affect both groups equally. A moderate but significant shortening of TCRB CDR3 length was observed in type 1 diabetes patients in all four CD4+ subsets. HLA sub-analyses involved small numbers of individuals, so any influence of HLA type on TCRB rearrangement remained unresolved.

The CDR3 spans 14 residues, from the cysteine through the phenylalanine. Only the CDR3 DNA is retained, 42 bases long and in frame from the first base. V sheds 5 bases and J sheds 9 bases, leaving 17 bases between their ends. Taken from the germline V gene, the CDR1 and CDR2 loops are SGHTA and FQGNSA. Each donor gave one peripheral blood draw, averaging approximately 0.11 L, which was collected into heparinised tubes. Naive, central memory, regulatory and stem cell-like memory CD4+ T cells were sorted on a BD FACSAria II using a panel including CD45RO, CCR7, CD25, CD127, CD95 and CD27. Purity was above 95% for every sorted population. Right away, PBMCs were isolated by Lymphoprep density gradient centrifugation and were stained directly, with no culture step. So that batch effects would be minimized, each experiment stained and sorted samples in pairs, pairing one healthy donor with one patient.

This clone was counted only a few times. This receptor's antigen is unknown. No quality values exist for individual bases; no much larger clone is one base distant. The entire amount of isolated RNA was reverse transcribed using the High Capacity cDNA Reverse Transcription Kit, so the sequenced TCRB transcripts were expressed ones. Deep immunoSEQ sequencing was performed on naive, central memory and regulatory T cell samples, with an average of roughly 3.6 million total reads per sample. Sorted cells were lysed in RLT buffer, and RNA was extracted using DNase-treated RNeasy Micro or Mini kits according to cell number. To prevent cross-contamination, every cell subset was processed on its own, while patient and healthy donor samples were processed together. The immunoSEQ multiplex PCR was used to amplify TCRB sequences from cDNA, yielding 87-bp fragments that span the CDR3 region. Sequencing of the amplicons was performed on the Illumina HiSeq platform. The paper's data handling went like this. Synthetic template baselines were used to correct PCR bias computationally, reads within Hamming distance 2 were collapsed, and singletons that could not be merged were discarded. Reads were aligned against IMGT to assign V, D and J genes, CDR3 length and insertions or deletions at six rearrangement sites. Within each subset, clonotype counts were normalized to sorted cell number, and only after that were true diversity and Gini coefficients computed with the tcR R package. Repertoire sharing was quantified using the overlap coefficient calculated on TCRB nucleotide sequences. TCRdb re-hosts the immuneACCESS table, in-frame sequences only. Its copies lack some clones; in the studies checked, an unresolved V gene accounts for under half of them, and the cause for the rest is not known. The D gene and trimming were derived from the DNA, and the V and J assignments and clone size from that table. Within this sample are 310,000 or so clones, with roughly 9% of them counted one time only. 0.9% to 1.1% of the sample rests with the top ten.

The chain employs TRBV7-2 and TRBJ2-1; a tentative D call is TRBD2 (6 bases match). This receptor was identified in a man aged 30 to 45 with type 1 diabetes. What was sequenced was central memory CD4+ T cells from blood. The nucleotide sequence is TGTGCCAGCAGCCCCGTTGCGACTAGTAGTGAGCAGTTCTTC. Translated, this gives CASSPVATSSEQFF.